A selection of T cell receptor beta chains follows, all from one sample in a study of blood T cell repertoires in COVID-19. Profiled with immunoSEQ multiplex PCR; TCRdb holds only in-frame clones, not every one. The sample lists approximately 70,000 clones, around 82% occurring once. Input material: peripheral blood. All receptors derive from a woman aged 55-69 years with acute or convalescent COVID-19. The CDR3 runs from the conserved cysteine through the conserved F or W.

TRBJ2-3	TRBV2	CASSETSGGRDTQYF
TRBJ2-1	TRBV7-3	CASSPEGARYNEQFF
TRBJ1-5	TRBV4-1	CASSQASGSNQPQHF
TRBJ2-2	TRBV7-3	CASSFLKSLGTGELFF
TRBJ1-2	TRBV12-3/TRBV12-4	CASRLAPGYGYTF
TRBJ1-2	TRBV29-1	CSVARDSNYGYTF
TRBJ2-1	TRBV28	CASSPGAGRYNEQFF
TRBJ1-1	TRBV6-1	CASSELTVEAFF
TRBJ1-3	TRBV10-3	CASTGTGKNTIYF
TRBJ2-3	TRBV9	CASSVAGQPSTDTQYF
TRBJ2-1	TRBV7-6	CASSLRLGQGSYNEQFF
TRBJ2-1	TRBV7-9	CASSPGTSDYNEQFF
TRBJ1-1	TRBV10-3	CAISELRGTEAFF
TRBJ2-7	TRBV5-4	CASSFSGQLYEQYF
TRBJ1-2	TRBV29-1	CSVDLADSNYGYTF
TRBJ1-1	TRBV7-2	CASSPGTSGKAFF
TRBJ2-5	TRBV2	CASSKGQIQETQYF
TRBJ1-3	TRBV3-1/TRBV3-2	CASSQGGSGNTIYF
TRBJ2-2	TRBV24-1	CATSERDRTTGELFF
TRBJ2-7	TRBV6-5	CASSSRGQGTYEQYF
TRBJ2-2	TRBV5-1	CASSLASFNTGELFF
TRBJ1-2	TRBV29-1	CSVVVQGKDGYTF
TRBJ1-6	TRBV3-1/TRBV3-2	CASSLIPFSYNSPLHF
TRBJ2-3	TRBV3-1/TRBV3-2	CASSQDWSGGAGNTDTQYF
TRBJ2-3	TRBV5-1	CASSLTSGGTTDTQYF
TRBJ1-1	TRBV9	CASSVAPDRGGAFF
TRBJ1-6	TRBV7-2	CASSLVTGGQSPLHF
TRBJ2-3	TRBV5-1	CASSSGGPSTDTQYF
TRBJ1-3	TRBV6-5	CASSLLSRNTIYF
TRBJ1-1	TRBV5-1	CASSLTGTTLNTEAFF
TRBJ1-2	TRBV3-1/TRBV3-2	CASSPGGVRGYTF
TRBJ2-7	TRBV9	CASSPTGQGGVGEQYF
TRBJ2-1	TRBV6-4	CASSELPYNEQFF
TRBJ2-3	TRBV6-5	CASSYHGGGPDTQYF
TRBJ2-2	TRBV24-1	CATSPGGQGIWRELFF
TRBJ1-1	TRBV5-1	CASSPDRGTGEGTEAFF
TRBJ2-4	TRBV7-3	CASSSQPGLAGGPAKNIQYF